This TCR beta chain was sequenced in a study of blood T cell repertoires in COVID-19. Study background: Nucleic acid was either cDNA or gDNA, and it came from T cells, B-cell-depleted T cells, or PBMCs.

Germline lookup yields CDR1 SEHNR and CDR2 FQNEAQ (reference sequence). This CDR3 spans 16 amino acids. With 5 bases clipped from V and 2 bases from J, the junction kept 7 bases outside the gene matches. Profiling relied on immunoSEQ multiplex PCR, and the TCRdb table lists in-frame clones only, not all of them. The table lists about 490,000 clones, over 75% of them singletons, with about 3.2% in the top ten. The chain has TRBV7-9 and TRBJ2-1; 9 bases fit TRBD1. This clonotype was sampled from a human donor in a cohort sampled during active COVID-19. Source material: peripheral blood. The CDR3 sequence: CASSAGTGTPYNEQFF. The DNA of the CDR3 is TGTGCCAGCAGCGCGGGGACAGGGACTCCCTACAATGAGCAGTTCTTC. Full variable domain (remainder filled in from reference TRBV7-9 and TRBJ2-1): DTGVSQNPRHKITKRGQNVTFRCDPISEHNRLYWYRQTLGQGPEFLTYFQNEAQLEKSRLLSDRFSAERPKGSFSTLEIQRTEQGDSAMYLCASSAGTGTPYNEQFFGPGTRLTVL.